Listed below are T cell receptor beta chains from one sample, sequenced in a study of blood T cells in healthy people across ages. TCRdb passed the 5' RACE reads through MiXCR, listing each CDR3 protein once. The sample shows fewer than 1,000,000 distinct CDR3 sequences, 40% to 50% of them seen only once. The source material was blood. These receptors were obtained from a man aged 60-69 years in good health. Each CDR3 is given with its conserved first and last residue. A D gene is named only where the DNA matches it firmly. Size is stated for part of the rows, as once, few or many counts, or as a class when the clone is expanded.

j_call clone_size v_call d_call cdr3_aa cdr3_nt
TRBJ2-3 few TRBV9 . CASSLNRVTDTQYF TGTGCCAGCAGCCTCAACAGGGTAACAGATACGCAGTATTTT
TRBJ2-3 few TRBV9 . CASSVAEGTDTQYF TGTGCCAGCAGCGTAGCTGAGGGGACAGATACGCAGTATTTT
TRBJ2-3 few TRBV20-1 TRBD2 CSATGGSTDTQYF TGCAGTGCTACCGGGGGGAGTACAGATACGCAGTATTTT
TRBJ2-3 few TRBV12-3/TRBV12-4 . CASSLSLDRSTDTQYF TGTGCCAGCAGTTTAAGTCTCGACAGGAGCACAGATACGCAGTATTTT
TRBJ2-3 . TRBV7-9 . CASSLGVLPSDTQYF TGTGCCAGCAGCTTAGGTGTTTTGCCGTCAGATACGCAGTATTTT
TRBJ2-7 . TRBV12-3/TRBV12-4 TRBD2 CASRDLSGGRTYEQYF TGTGCCAGCAGGGATCTTAGCGGGGGGCGTACCTACGAGCAGTACTTC
TRBJ1-5 . TRBV15 . CATSRAEGLKPQHF TGTGCCACCAGCAGAGCAGAAGGGCTCAAACCCCAGCATTTT
TRBJ2-7 . TRBV3-1 . CAGSQEAGEQYF TGTGCCGGCAGCCAAGAGGCGGGCGAGCAGTACTTC
TRBJ2-5 . TRBV7-7 . CAVQQETQYF TGTGCCGTCCAACAAGAGACCCAGTACTTC
TRBJ1-1 . TRBV5-1 TRBD1 CASSLTRDRHTNTEAFF TGCGCCAGCAGCTTGACCCGGGACAGACACACGAACACTGAAGCTTTCTTT
TRBJ2-7 . TRBV4-3 . CASSQEGLEAYEQYF TGCGCCAGCAGCCAAGAGGGTCTAGAGGCCTACGAGCAGTACTTC
TRBJ1-1 . TRBV5-8 . CASSKGVTTEAFF TGTGCCAGCAGCAAGGGGGTGACCACTGAAGCTTTCTTT
TRBJ2-7 . TRBV6-5 TRBD1 CASSYSGTGDSYEQYF TGTGCCAGCAGTTACTCCGGGACAGGGGACAGTTACGAGCAGTACTTC
TRBJ2-7 few TRBV5-1 . CASSLEAPSREQYF TGCGCCAGCAGCTTGGAGGCTCCGTCTCGAGAGCAGTACTTC
TRBJ1-4 few TRBV30 . CAWSGPEKLFF TGTGCCTGGAGTGGGCCTGAAAAACTGTTTTTT
TRBJ2-7 . TRBV27 . CASRDSHSYEQYF TGTGCCAGCAGGGACAGTCACTCCTACGAGCAGTACTTC
TRBJ2-1 few TRBV20-1 . CSAGGGGPYNEQFF TGCAGTGCAGGGGGAGGGGGTCCCTACAATGAGCAGTTCTTC
TRBJ2-1 . TRBV3-1 . CASSLLGSGPTNNEQFF TGTGCCAGCAGCCTCCTGGGTAGCGGACCTACCAACAATGAGCAGTTCTTC
TRBJ1-1 . TRBV20-1 . CSTRPTVEAFF TGCAGTACTAGGCCGACCGTAGAAGCTTTCTTT
TRBJ1-1 few TRBV20-1 . CRVRDTEAFF TGCAGGGTCAGGGACACTGAAGCTTTCTTT
TRBJ2-7 few TRBV7-2 TRBD1 CASSPPPGQGYEQYF TGTGCCAGCAGCCCGCCCCCGGGACAGGGCTACGAGCAGTACTTC
TRBJ2-6 . TRBV10-3 . CAIEDPDKGANVLTF TGTGCCATCGAAGATCCGGACAAGGGGGCCAACGTCCTGACTTTC
TRBJ2-3 . TRBV24-1 TRBD1 CATAGTGSTDTQYF TGTGCCACCGCCGGGACAGGGAGCACAGATACGCAGTATTTT
TRBJ2-1 few TRBV29-1 TRBD2 CSVDWTGGDEQFF TGCAGCGTTGACTGGACCGGGGGGGATGAGCAGTTCTTC
TRBJ2-7 . TRBV3-1 . CASSQVGVLNEQYF TGTGCCAGCAGCCAAGTCGGGGTACTAAACGAGCAGTACTTC
TRBJ2-3 . TRBV2 . CAHSLGRGTDTQYF TGTGCCCACTCGTTAGGGCGGGGCACAGATACGCAGTATTTT
TRBJ2-5 few TRBV5-6 . CASSALAGETQYF TGTGCCAGCAGCGCCTTAGCTGGGGAGACCCAGTACTTC
TRBJ2-7 . TRBV4-1 TRBD1 CASSQGIGQGSYGQYF TGCGCCAGCAGCCAAGGTATAGGACAGGGTTCCTACGGGCAGTACTTC
TRBJ1-2 few TRBV7-2 . CASSLAAGHTF TGTGCCAGCAGCTTAGCTGCGGGGCACACCTTC
TRBJ2-1 . TRBV20-1 . CSASRLNEQFF TGCAGTGCTAGCAGACTGAATGAGCAGTTCTTC
TRBJ2-5 many TRBV7-2 TRBD1 CASSPGTGPQETQYF TGTGCCAGCAGCCCAGGGACAGGACCACAAGAGACCCAGTACTTC
TRBJ2-5 many TRBV11-2 . CASSPSVETQYF TGTGCCAGCAGCCCTAGCGTGGAGACCCAGTACTTC
TRBJ1-5 . TRBV6-5 . CASSQTISNQPQHF TGTGCCAGCAGTCAGACGATTAGCAATCAGCCCCAGCATTTT
TRBJ2-5 many TRBV7-2 TRBD1 CASSRDRGETQYF TGTGCCAGCAGCCGGGACAGGGGGGAGACCCAGTACTTC
TRBJ1-2 . TRBV12-3/TRBV12-4 TRBD1 CASSGTARDGYTF TGTGCCAGCAGTGGGACAGCGAGGGATGGCTACACCTTC
TRBJ1-1 few TRBV4-3 . CASSQAGGQIEAFF TGCGCCAGCAGCCAAGCGGGGGGGCAGATTGAAGCTTTCTTT
TRBJ2-4 . TRBV14 . CASSREGAAKNIQYF TGTGCCAGCAGCCGGGAGGGGGCTGCCAAAAACATTCAGTACTTC
TRBJ2-2 . TRBV5-1 TRBD1 CASSPTGEPGELFF TGCGCCAGCAGCCCGACAGGGGAGCCCGGGGAGCTGTTTTTT
TRBJ2-5 . TRBV21-1 . CASSLYRTGKIWDKTQYF TGTGCCAGCAGCTTATACCGGACGGGGAAAATATGGGATAAGACCCAGTACTTC
TRBJ1-6 . TRBV27 . CASTRSSYNPPLHF TGTGCCAGCACTCGAAGCTCCTATAATCCACCCCTCCACTTT
TRBJ1-6 . TRBV20-1 TRBD1 CSAERTGENSPLHF TGCAGTGCTGAACGGACAGGGGAGAACTCACCCCTCCACTTT
TRBJ2-5 . TRBV3-1 TRBD2 CASSQDPRGEETQYF TGTGCCAGCAGCCAAGATCCCCGGGGGGAAGAGACCCAGTACTTC
TRBJ1-2 . TRBV2 . CASSPSGEGDGYTF TGTGCCAGCAGTCCATCAGGGGAGGGGGATGGCTACACCTTC
TRBJ2-6 . TRBV5-6 TRBD2 CASSLMTSGGALGVLTF TGTGCCAGCAGCTTGATGACTAGCGGGGGAGCCTTGGGTGTCCTGACTTTC
TRBJ1-1 few TRBV7-2 . CASSLGGGWTEAFF TGTGCCAGCAGCTTAGGGGGGGGGTGGACTGAAGCTTTCTTT
TRBJ2-5 . TRBV12-3/TRBV12-4 TRBD1 CASSWVGTTRDRGKETQYF TGTGCCAGCAGTTGGGTGGGGACTACCCGGGACAGGGGGAAAGAGACCCAGTACTTC
TRBJ2-7 few TRBV6-2/TRBV6-3 . CASAVGGGSSYEQYF TGTGCCAGCGCAGTGGGAGGAGGGAGCTCCTACGAGCAGTACTTC
TRBJ2-3 . TRBV5-1 . CASSPSTPTDTQYF TGCGCCAGCAGCCCCTCGACCCCGACAGACACGCAGTATTTT
TRBJ1-2 few TRBV7-9 TRBD1 CASSSGKTGSNYGYTF TGTGCCAGCAGCTCCGGGAAGACAGGGTCTAACTATGGCTACACCTTC
TRBJ1-1 . TRBV29-1 . CSVPRLGGTEAFF TGCAGCGTTCCCCGTCTGGGGGGCACTGAAGCTTTCTTT